These 12 T cell receptor beta chains were sequenced from one sample in a study of cytomegalovirus exposure and HLA in healthy donors. PCR employed 60 Vbeta and 13 Jbeta primers. TCRdb's copy holds only in-frame clones and misses some; the assay was immunoSEQ multiplex PCR. The profile shows more than 95,000 clones, about 80% of them singletons. The sequenced sample consisted of PBMCs. These receptors all stem from a man aged 25 to 40 in good health and CMV-seronegative.

This sequence joins TRBV6-1 and TRBJ2-5; the D gene is possibly TRBD1 (5 bases). The CDR3 runs to 15 residues. V shed 4 bases and J shed 5 bases, with 17 bases lying between them. The germline CDR1 and CDR2 sequences are MNHNS and SASEGT. Here the CDR3 reads CASSVPRPKGETQYF. The CDR3 DNA reads TGTGCCAGCAGTGTCCCCCGGCCTAAGGGGGAGACCCAGTACTTC.

This chain uses TRBV18 with TRBJ1-1; 8 nucleotides align to TRBD1. V was pared by 3 bases and J by 5 bases, with 14 bases of the junction left unmatched. The germline gives CDR1 KGHSH, CDR2 LQKENI. This CDR3 comprises 17 residues. The CDR3 region has the DNA TGTGCCAGCTCACCCCGACGGACAGGGCAAGGTACAACTGAAGCTTTCTTT. This gives the protein CASSPRRTGQGTTEAFF.

The chain couples TRBV7-6 to TRBJ2-7; 7 bases agree with TRBD2. Trimming took 1 base from V and 6 from J; bases not matched to a gene: 3. CDR1 is SGHVS and CDR2 is FNYEAQ in the germline V gene. The CDR3 runs 13 residues. CDR3 sequence (DNA): TGTGCCAGCAGCTTAGGAACTAGCGCCGAGCAGTACTTC. Protein sequence: CASSLGTSAEQYF.

This clone has more than one count but fewer than ten. J is TRBJ1-5 and V is TRBV28; TRBD1 agrees at 8 bases. CDR1 and CDR2 (germline): MDHEN, SYDVKM. Losses at the gene ends were 10 bases for V and 4 bases for J; bases not matched to a gene: 3. This CDR3 is 12 amino acids long. DNA of the CDR3: TGTGCCATAGGACAGGGAAATCAGCCCCAGCATTTT. Amino acid sequence: CAIGQGNQPQHF.

In this sample, this clone turned up a few times. CDR3 in DNA: TGTGCCAGCAGAGGTAGGGGGAACGAGCAGTACTTC. Its protein product is CASRGRGNEQYF. The chain recombines TRBV2 with TRBJ2-7, with D possibly being TRBD1 (6 bases). Germline V gene lookup returns CDR1 SNHLY and CDR2 FYNNEI. CDR3 length: 12 residues. The V gene lost 6 bases and the J gene lost 5 bases, with 11 bases spanning the gap.

The chain carries TRBV27 and TRBJ2-7; 7 positions match TRBD1. Germline V lookup: CDR1 MNHEY, CDR2 SMNVEV (reference sequence). Losses at the gene ends were 6 bases for V and 0 bases for J; bases not matched to a gene: 11. The CDR3 loop spans 16 amino acids. CDR3 DNA: TGTGCCAGCAGGCGGACCACAGGGACAGACTCCTACGAGCAGTACTTC. Translating it yields CASRRTTGTDSYEQYF.

This sequence joins TRBV11-2 and TRBJ1-1; 8 bases agree with TRBD1. CDR1 is SGHAT, CDR2 FQNNGV, per germline. The trim removed 3 bases at V and 4 bases at J, leaving 1 base unmatched. The CDR3 spans 13 residues. This CDR3 reads CASSFTGGTEAFF. Written as DNA, the CDR3 is TGTGCCAGCAGCTTCACAGGGGGCACTGAAGCTTTCTTT.

Only a few counts were recorded for this clone. This chain joins TRBV6-1 and TRBJ1-1; TRBD1 agrees at 7 bases. Germline trimming cut 4 bases from V and 4 bases from J; bases unmatched to any gene: 9. In germline, CDR1 is MNHNS, CDR2 SASEGT. The CDR3 extends over 15 amino acids. The CDR3 DNA reads as TGTGCCAGCAGTGGACAGGGATTACAAGGCACTGAAGCTTTCTTT. This encodes CASSGQGLQGTEAFF.

The rearrangement uses TRBV27 and TRBJ1-2, with D possibly matching TRBD1 (6 bases). Germline assignment: CDR1 MNHEY and CDR2 SMNVEV (reference sequence). Trimming removed 6 bases at V and 6 bases at J, with 20 bases between. The CDR3 consists of 15 residues. This CDR3 is CASRGGTPSVHGYTF. The CDR3 DNA sequence: TGTGCCAGCAGAGGTGGGACACCCTCAGTCCATGGCTACACCTTC.

V is TRBV6-4 and J is TRBJ2-3; weak D call: TRBD1 (6 bases). The CDR3 runs 14 residues. Per the germline V gene, CDR1 is MRHNA and CDR2 is SNTAGT. V lost 8 bases, J lost 0 bases, and 12 bases lay in between. CDR3 residues: CASSPTGSTDTQYF. Written as DNA, the CDR3 is TGTGCCAGCTCCCCGACAGGTAGCACAGATACGCAGTATTTT.

This clone was detected a few times. V gene TRBV30 combines with J gene TRBJ1-4, with D hard to call. Germline CDR1 GTSNPN, CDR2 SVGIG (reference sequence). The CDR3 has 11 residues. Trimming left V 4 bases short and J 8 bases short, with 8 bases between. The CDR3 DNA follows: TGTGCCTGGATTGACGGGGAAAAACTGTTTTTT. It yields the protein CAWIDGEKLFF.

This clone was found a few times. The rearrangement links TRBV28 to TRBJ2-1; TRBD1 might be the D (6 bases). This CDR3 comprises 13 residues. The germline V gene encodes CDR1 MDHEN and CDR2 SYDVKM. V lost 5 bases, J lost 6 bases, and 11 bases lay in between. The CDR3 protein is CASSQTGGNEQFF. For the CDR3, the DNA is TGTGCCAGCAGTCAGACAGGAGGCAATGAGCAGTTCTTC. The full variable domain, completed using reference TRBV28 and TRBJ2-1, is DVKVTQSSRYLVKRTGEKVFLECVQDMDHENMFWYRQDPGLGLRLIYFSYDVKMKEKGDIPEGYSVSREKKERFSLILESASTNQTSMYLCASSQTGGNEQFFGPGTRLTVL.